The source of this TCR beta chain is a study of identical twins (dated by TCRdb to about 2016). A note on the overall study: TCR alpha and beta repertoires from monozygotic twins, unrelated adults of various ages and cord blood were deep-sequenced to test whether fetal clonotypes persist. Replicate twin experiments were performed at different times using different library preparation protocols to rule out contamination. On the study overall, not on this receptor specifically: Zero-insertion analyses could be partly confounded by invariant T cells such as MAIT and iNKT, though diverse VJ usage argued against such confounding for most clonotypes. Excess twin sharing in beta out-of-frame sequences was weaker because fewer shared sequences lowered the signal-to-noise ratio. Because the same donors could not be followed over many years, the conclusions depended on cross-sectional statistical analysis. Abundant cord blood beta clonotypes carried fewer insertions; young adult naive repertoires showed a weaker similar trend, while memory repertoires showed none. Out-of-frame TCR alpha sequences shared between twins showed an excess of low generation-probability sequences compared with coincidental sharing between unrelated individuals. In monozygotic twins, out-of-frame TCR alpha sharing was systematically underestimated by recombination models, although the models agreed with sharing between unrelated individuals.

A few counts support this clonotype. The clone's antigen remains unknown. There are no base qualities to consult, and no much larger clone falls within one base. Trimming removed 1 base from V and 7 bases from J, leaving 6 bases between the germline ends. The cysteine opens and the phenylalanine closes a CDR3 of 13 amino acids. Left in the record is the CDR3 DNA by itself, 39 bases read in frame from the first base. In the germline V gene, CDR1 corresponds to SGDLS and CDR2 to YYNGEE. The library was prepared using 5' RACE. For sequencing, an Illumina HiSeq 2000 was employed. A universal primer binding site was added through template switching, and the final cDNA carried a unique molecular identifier so that TCR cDNA molecules could be counted accurately. Specific primers in the conserved constant-segment region were used to synthesize first-strand cDNA for the TCR alpha and beta chains. To control for contamination, every cDNA library was double barcoded, receiving both a SMART-Mk sample barcode and Illumina barcodes. TruSeq adapter sequences, together with Illumina sample barcodes, were added in two successive PCR steps. The Illumina HiSeq platform was used with custom primers to sequence TCR alpha and beta cDNA libraries. For the original study's pipeline: Raw reads were processed with MiGEC to extract unique molecular identifiers, and MiXCR was used to determine CDR3 positions. Recombination models were inferred per individual with the repgenHMM and IGoR tools using an EM algorithm. The analysis of shared clonotypes was done with the tcR package in R, with sharing normalized by the product of cloneset sizes. Out-of-frame nonproductive sequences were analyzed to study raw recombination free of thymic and clonal selection effects. TCRdb reprocessing: public reads trimmed at Q25 with fastp, clones called with MiXCR, in-frame beta chains kept. Every distinct CDR3 protein forms one entry, paired with its most common genes and DNA. The V and J calls here are based on TCRdb, not the publication. This sample lists 300,000 to 350,000 distinct CDR3 sequences; about 12% were detected once. The ten largest make up 7.2% of the sample.

Every donor was a healthy Caucasian. The twin cohort consisted of three pairs of female monozygotic twins, all aged 18 to 29 years. CD4+ and CD8+ T cell populations were isolated with positive isolation kits from Invitrogen. This sample was shared with a second study, whose subject was yellow fever vaccine responses in identical twins. As described in the second report: According to the authors, the vaccine-induced T cell response in identical twins seemed to be partly convergent and partly specific to each individual. The study precisely tracked vaccine-responding T cell clones in identical twins.

Sample: CD8+ T cells sorted from blood. This clonotype was obtained from a woman between 18 and 29 years old in good health. The chain was built from TRBV9 and TRBJ1-6; the D gene is perhaps TRBD1, from 5 matching bases. The CDR3 protein sequence reads: CASSVQGNSPLHF. The DNA is TGTGCCAGCAGCGTACAGGGAAATTCACCCCTCCACTTT.